This TCR beta chain was sequenced during a study of OX40 agonist ivuxolimab in advanced cancers. Regarding the complete study: Ivuxolimab was a fully human IgG2 agonistic monoclonal antibody targeting the costimulatory receptor OX40 (CD134). Prior anti-PD-1, anti-PD-L1 or anti-CTLA-4 therapy was permitted, and checkpoint inhibitors had been received by under 50% of dose-escalation patients. The paper describes the monotherapy dose-escalation part (N of about 55 patients) of the phase I trial of ivuxolimab. Intravenous ivuxolimab was administered to patients every 2 weeks at six dose levels: 0.01, 0.1, 0.3, 1.5, 3 and 10 mg/kg. Partial responses were achieved by three dose-escalation patients, of whom one had hepatocellular carcinoma and two had cutaneous melanoma. Peripheral TCRbeta sequencing was intended to test whether TCR sequence diversity was altered and clonal T-cell expansion was caused by ivuxolimab. Among the roughly 52 dose-escalation patients, approximately 20 had hepatocellular carcinoma, roughly 15 melanoma, 9 renal cell carcinoma and 9 head and neck cancer. A male proportion of around 81% and a mean age of approximately 58 years, ranging from 23 to 79, were recorded for the dose-escalation cohort. Beyond this particular receptor, the publication reports: Low levels of normalized T-cell clonal expansion were also shown by some nonresponding patients. At doses of 0.1 to 3.0 mg/kg, clonal expansion of both CD4+ and CD8+ T cells in blood was seen between baseline and week 6. In the 0.1-3.0 mg/kg groups, partial responders were among the patients with the lowest normalized peripheral clonal expansion, particularly in CD8+ T cells. After ivuxolimab, expanded clones were on average more numerous among CD8+ T cells than among CD4+ T cells. The antigen specificity of the peripheral T cells that underwent clonal expansion was not determined.

Trimming removed 5 bases from V and 9 bases from J; the gene matches leave 11 bases unexplained. CDR1 and CDR2 are drawn from the germline V gene: SGHVS, FNYEAQ. Spanning cysteine to phenylalanine, the CDR3 consists of 15 amino acids. Of the read, only the CDR3 DNA is kept; its 45 bases are in frame from base 1. Genomic DNA was isolated from the sorted cells so that the TCRbeta CDR3 region could be sequenced. TCRbeta CDR3 regions were sequenced using the immunoSEQ Assay. This is the immuneACCESS table as TCRdb keeps it, with only in-frame sequences that have V and J called. A part of the clones is gone; compared with another copy, unresolved V genes explain less than half, and the rest is unexplained. The sample table contains over 40,000 clones; only one count was recorded for 87% of them. Of the sample, roughly 13% is held by the ten largest clones. About this clone: This receptor's antigen is unknown. No base quality information exists; no much larger clone differs at one position.

Patients with autoimmune disease history or receiving systemic immunosuppression were excluded from the trial. Peripheral blood for TCR sequencing was drawn from every dose cohort at baseline, at cycle 4 day 1 and at cycle 7 day 1. Samples were obtained from an open-label, multicenter, first-in-human phase I dose-escalation trial of ivuxolimab. Adults with locally advanced or metastatic head and neck squamous cell, hepatocellular, melanoma or renal cell carcinoma were enrolled in the trial. Before TCR sequencing, CD4+ T cells and CD8+ T cells from peripheral blood were sorted into separate populations.

Rearrangement joined TRBV7-6 to TRBJ2-1, with TRBD1 identical over 9 junction bases. Sequencing was performed on CD4+ or CD8+ T cells sorted from blood, taken in a trial of the OX40 agonist ivuxolimab. The sequence came from an adult with an advanced solid tumor such as melanoma, head and neck, liver or kidney cancer. The CDR3 protein is CASSINRQGGSEQFF. The nucleotide sequence reads TGTGCCAGCAGCATTAACCGACAGGGGGGGAGTGAGCAGTTCTTC. When the CDR3 is completed using the reference TRBV7-6 and TRBJ2-1 genes on either side, the full variable domain is GAGVSQSPRYKVTKRGQDVALRCDPISGHVSLYWYRQALGQGPEFLTYFNYEAQQDKSGLPNDRFSAERPEGSISTLTIQRTEQRDSAMYRCASSINRQGGSEQFFGPGTRLTVL.